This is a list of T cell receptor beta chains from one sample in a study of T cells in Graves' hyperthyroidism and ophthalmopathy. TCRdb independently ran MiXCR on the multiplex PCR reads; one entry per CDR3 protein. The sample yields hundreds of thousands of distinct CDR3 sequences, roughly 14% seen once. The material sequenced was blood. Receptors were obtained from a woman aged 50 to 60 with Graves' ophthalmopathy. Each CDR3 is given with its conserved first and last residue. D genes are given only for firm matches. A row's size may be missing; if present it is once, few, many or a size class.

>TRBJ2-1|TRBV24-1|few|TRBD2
TGTGCCACGAATCTAGCGGGAGGTGAGCAGTTCTTC
CATNLAGGEQFF
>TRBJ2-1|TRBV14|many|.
TGTGCCAGCAGCCAAGGCTACAATGAGCAGTTCTTC
CASSQGYNEQFF
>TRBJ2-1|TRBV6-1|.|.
TGTGCCAGCAGTCGCCACCATGAGCAGTTCTTC
CASSRHHEQFF
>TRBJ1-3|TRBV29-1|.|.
TGCAGCGTTGACGTCTCTGGAAACACCATATATTTT
CSVDVSGNTIYF
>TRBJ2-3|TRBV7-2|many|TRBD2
TGTGCCAGCAGCTACCAAGCGGGAGGAGTCCCAGATACGCAGTATTTT
CASSYQAGGVPDTQYF
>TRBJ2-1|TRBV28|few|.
TGTGCCAGCAGTACTGGGACACTACCCTGCAATGAGCAGTTCTTC
CASSTGTLPCNEQFF
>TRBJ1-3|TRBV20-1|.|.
TGCAGTGCTAGAGCGGTAAACTCTGGAAACACCATATATTTT
CSARAVNSGNTIYF
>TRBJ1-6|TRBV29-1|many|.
TGCAGCGTCTCCTGGGACACAATCAATTCACCCCTCCACTTT
CSVSWDTINSPLHF
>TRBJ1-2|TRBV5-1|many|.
TGCGCCAGCAGCTCGGACCCGGGGCGACATGGCTACACCTTC
CASSSDPGRHGYTF
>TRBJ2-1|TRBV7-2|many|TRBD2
TGTGCCAGCAGCCGTAGCGGGATCATCTACAATGAGCAGTTCTTC
CASSRSGIIYNEQFF
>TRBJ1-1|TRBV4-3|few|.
TGCGCCAGCAGCCAAGAATCTAGTAGGGGAACTGAAGCTTTCTTT
CASSQESSRGTEAFF
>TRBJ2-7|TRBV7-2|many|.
TGTGCCAGCAGCTCCGGGACCCACGAGCAGTACTTC
CASSSGTHEQYF
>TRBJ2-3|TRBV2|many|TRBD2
TGTGCCATCGCTAGCGGGAGTGGCACAGATACGCAGTATTTT
CAIASGSGTDTQYF
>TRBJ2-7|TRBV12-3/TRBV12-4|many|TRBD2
TGTGCCAGCACCCCGGGACTAGCGGGATACGAGCAGTACTTC
CASTPGLAGYEQYF
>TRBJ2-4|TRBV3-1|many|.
TGTGCCAGCAGCGAGGACAGAAACATTCAGTACTTC
CASSEDRNIQYF
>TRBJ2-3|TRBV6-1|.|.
TGTGCCAGCAGTGATGCCCCACTATACGCAGATACGCAGTATTTT
CASSDAPLYADTQYF
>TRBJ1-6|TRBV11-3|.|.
TGTGCCAGCAGCTTGCGCCCTGGCGACACTAATTCACCCCTCCACTTT
CASSLRPGDTNSPLHF
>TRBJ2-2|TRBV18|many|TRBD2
TGTGCCAGCTCACCGGGACTAGCGGGAGTCGGGGAGCTGTTTTTT
CASSPGLAGVGELFF
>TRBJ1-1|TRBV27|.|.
TGTGCCAGCAGTTTAAACCCGGCACGCTCGGGAACTGAAGCTTTCTTT
CASSLNPARSGTEAFF
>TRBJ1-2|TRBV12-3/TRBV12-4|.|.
TGTGCCAGCAGTCCCGGCCCGAAAACCGACTATGGCTACACCTTC
CASSPGPKTDYGYTF
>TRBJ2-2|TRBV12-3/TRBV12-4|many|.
TGTGCCAGCAGCTTAGGAACGCTTAACACCGGGGAGCTGTTTTTT
CASSLGTLNTGELFF
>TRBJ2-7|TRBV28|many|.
TGTGCCAGCAGTTTATTACAGGGATTCGCCTACGAGCAGTACTTC
CASSLLQGFAYEQYF
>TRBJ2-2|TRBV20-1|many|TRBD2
TGCAGTGCCAGTGGGCTAGCGGGAGGCCGTGGCACCGGGGAGCTGTTTTTT
CSASGLAGGRGTGELFF
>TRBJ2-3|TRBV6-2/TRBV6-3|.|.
TGTGCCAGCAGTGGGGGACTGGATACCGTTACAGATACGCAGTATTTT
CASSGGLDTVTDTQYF
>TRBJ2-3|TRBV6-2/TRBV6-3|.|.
TGTGCCAGCAGCCGATACTCTACTTACACAGATACGCAGTATTTT
CASSRYSTYTDTQYF
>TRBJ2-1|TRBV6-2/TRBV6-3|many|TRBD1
TGTGCCAGCAGTCGGGCGGGACAGGGGAATGAGCAGTTCTTC
CASSRAGQGNEQFF
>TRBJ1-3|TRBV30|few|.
TGTGCCTGGAGGACAGACTCTGGAAACACCATATATTTT
CAWRTDSGNTIYF
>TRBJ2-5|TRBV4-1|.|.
TGCGCCAGCAGCCAAGTTTTCCGAGAGACCCAGTACTTC
CASSQVFRETQYF
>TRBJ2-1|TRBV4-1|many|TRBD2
TGCGCCAGCAGCCAAGCCAGCGGGAGGGCCAGCTACAATGAGCAGTTCTTC
CASSQASGRASYNEQFF
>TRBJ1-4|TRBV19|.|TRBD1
TGTGCCAGTAGTTCTTGGACAGGGGCGAAAAAACTGTTTTTT
CASSSWTGAKKLFF
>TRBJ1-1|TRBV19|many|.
TGTGCCAGTAGTATAACGCAGAAAATGAACACTGAAGCTTTCTTT
CASSITQKMNTEAFF
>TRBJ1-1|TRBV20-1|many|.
TGCAGAGCCCCGAGGGGTCCTGAAGCTTTCTTT
CRAPRGPEAFF
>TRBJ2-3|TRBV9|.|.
TGTGCCAGCAGCGTAGAGGCCGCTAGCACAGATACGCAGTATTTT
CASSVEAASTDTQYF
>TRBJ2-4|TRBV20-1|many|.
TGCAGTGCTATCCAGGGGGGAGTCAAAAACATTCAGTACTTC
CSAIQGGVKNIQYF
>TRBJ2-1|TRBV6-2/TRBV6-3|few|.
TGTGCCAGCAGTCTATCTTCTGTGCAGTTCTTC
CASSLSSVQFF
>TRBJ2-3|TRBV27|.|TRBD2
TGTGCCAGCAGTTTACATCCTAGCGGAAGCACAGATACGCAGTATTTT
CASSLHPSGSTDTQYF
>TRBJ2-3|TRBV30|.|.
TGTGCCTGGACCATCGACGGGAGCCCAGATACGCAGTATTTT
CAWTIDGSPDTQYF
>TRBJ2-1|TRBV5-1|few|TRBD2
TGCGCCAGCAGCTTGGTTGGGACTAGCGGGAATCTAGGTACTAGTGAGCAGTTCTTC
CASSLVGTSGNLGTSEQFF
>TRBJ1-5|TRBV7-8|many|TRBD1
TGTGCCAGCAGCTTAGTTCGGACAGGGGGCTCGATCGGCAATCAGCCCCAGCATTTT
CASSLVRTGGSIGNQPQHF
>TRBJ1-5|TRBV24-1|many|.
TGTGCCACCAGTGCCTCGGTCGGGGACCTTAATCAGCCCCAGCATTTT
CATSASVGDLNQPQHF
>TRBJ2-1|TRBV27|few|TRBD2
TGTGCCAGCAGTTTAATGACTAGCAACGGTGAGCAGTTCTTC
CASSLMTSNGEQFF
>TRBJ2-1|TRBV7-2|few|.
TGTGCCAGCAGCTTTTATGAGAATGAGCAGTTCTTC
CASSFYENEQFF
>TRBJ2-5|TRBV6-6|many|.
TGTGCCAGCAGTTACCCGATTACTAGAAGGGGAGAGACCCAGTACTTC
CASSYPITRRGETQYF
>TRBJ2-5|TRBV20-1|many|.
TGCAGTGCTAGAGATTGGAGGGGTGGTGAGACCCAGTACTTC
CSARDWRGGETQYF
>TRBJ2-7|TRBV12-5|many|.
TGTGCTAGTGGTCTACGGCCCCACTACGAGCAGTACTTC
CASGLRPHYEQYF
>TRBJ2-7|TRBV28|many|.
TGTGCCAGCAGTTTAAGGTGGGAGCAGTACTTC
CASSLRWEQYF
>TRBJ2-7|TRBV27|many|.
TGTGCCAGCAGTTCATCTAGGTACTACTCCTACGAGCAGTACTTC
CASSSSRYYSYEQYF
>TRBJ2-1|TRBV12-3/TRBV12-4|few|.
TGTACCAGCAGTTTTCTAGGCGGTAAAGATGAGCAGTTCTTC
CTSSFLGGKDEQFF
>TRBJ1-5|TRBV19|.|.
TGTGCCAGTAGTATAGGACCGGGTGGTAATCAGCCCCAGCATTTT
CASSIGPGGNQPQHF
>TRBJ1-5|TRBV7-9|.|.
TGTGCCAGCAGCTTGGGAGGCAGTATAATCAGGCGGCCCCAGCATTTT
CASSLGGSIIRRPQHF
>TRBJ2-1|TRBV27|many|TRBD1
TGTGCCAGCAGACTTAAGGGACAGGGGAATTTTGGGCAGTTCTTC
CASRLKGQGNFGQFF
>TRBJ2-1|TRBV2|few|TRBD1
TGTGCCAGCAGACAACTTCCGGGACAGACATACAATGAGCAGTTCTTC
CASRQLPGQTYNEQFF
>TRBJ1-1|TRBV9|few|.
TGTGCCAGCAGCCCCCGAGGGGCTATGAACACTGAAGCTTTCTTT
CASSPRGAMNTEAFF
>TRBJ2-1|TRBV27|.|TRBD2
TGTGCCAGCACGACTAGCGGGAGGTATGAGCAGTTCTTC
CASTTSGRYEQFF